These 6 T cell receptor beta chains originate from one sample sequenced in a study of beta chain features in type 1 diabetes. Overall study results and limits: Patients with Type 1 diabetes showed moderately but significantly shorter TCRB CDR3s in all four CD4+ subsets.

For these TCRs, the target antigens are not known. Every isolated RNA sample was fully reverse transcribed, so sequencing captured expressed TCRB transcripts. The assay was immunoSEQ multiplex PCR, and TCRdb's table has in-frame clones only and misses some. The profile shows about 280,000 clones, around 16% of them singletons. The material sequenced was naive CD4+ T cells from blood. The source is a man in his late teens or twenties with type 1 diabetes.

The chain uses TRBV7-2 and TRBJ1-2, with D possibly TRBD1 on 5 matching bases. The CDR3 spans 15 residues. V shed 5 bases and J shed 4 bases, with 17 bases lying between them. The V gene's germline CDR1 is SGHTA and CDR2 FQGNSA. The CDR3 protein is CASSPEAGGFYGYTF. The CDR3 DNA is TGTGCCAGCAGCCCCGAGGCCGGGGGTTTCTATGGCTACACCTTC.

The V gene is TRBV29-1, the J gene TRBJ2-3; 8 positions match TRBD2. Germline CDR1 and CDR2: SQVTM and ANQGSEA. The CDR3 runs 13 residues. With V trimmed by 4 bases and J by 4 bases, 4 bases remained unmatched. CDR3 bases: TGCAGCGTTGGGGGACTAGTGTCAGATACGCAGTATTTT. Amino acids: CSVGGLVSDTQYF.

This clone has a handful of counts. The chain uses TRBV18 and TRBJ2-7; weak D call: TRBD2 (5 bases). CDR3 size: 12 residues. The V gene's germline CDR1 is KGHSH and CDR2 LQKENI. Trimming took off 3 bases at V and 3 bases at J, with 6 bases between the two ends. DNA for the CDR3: TGTGCCAGCTCACCCCGGGACTACGAGCAGTACTTC. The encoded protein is CASSPRDYEQYF.

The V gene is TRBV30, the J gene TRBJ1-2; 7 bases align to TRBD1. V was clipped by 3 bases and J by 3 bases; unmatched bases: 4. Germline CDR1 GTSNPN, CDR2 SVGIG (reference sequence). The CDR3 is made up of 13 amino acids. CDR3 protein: CAWSLQGHYGYTF. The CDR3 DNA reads TGTGCCTGGAGCCTACAGGGGCACTATGGCTACACCTTC.

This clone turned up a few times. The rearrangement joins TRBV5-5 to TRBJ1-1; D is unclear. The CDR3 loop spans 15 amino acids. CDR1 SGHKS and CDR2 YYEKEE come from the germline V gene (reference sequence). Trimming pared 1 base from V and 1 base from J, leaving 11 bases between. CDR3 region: CASSLKTAENTEAFF. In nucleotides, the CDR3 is TGTGCCAGCAGCTTGAAAACAGCCGAGAACACTGAAGCTTTCTTT.

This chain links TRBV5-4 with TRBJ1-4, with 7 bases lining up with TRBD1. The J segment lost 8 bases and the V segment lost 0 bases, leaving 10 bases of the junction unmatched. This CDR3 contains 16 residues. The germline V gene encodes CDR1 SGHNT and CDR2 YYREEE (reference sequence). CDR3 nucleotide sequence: TGTGCCAGCAGCTTGGGACAGGGTAAACGTGGGGAAAAACTGTTTTTT. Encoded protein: CASSLGQGKRGEKLFF.